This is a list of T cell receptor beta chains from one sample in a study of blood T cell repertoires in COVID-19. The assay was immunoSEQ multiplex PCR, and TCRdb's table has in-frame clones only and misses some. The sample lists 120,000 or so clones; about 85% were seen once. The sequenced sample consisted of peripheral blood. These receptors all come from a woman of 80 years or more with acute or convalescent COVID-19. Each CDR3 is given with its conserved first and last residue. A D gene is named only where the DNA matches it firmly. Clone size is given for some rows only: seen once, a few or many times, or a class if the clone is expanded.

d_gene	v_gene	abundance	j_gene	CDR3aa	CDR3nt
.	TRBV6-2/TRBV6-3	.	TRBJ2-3	CASSTPGRLSTDTQYF	TGTGCCAGCAGTACCCCCGGTCGGTTAAGCACAGATACGCAGTATTTT
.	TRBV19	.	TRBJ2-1	CASSIDPPRQARNEQFF	TGTGCCAGTAGTATAGATCCCCCTCGGCAGGCCCGCAATGAGCAGTTCTTC
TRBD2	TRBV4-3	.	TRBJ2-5	CASSQKLASGLQETQYF	TGCGCCAGCAGCCAAAAGCTGGCTAGCGGGCTCCAAGAGACCCAGTACTTC
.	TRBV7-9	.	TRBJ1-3	CASSLGNGGSGNTIYF	TGTGCCAGCAGCTTAGGGAACGGGGGCTCTGGAAACACCATATATTTT
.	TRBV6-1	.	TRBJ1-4	CASSGQRRGTNEKLFF	TGTGCCAGCAGTGGCCAACGTAGGGGAACTAATGAAAAACTGTTTTTT
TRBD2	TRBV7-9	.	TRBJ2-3	CASSPPFRLAGGTDTQYF	TGTGCCAGCAGCCCCCCGTTCCGACTAGCGGGGGGCACAGATACGCAGTATTTT
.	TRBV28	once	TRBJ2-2	CASSLSSGELFF	TGTGCCAGCAGTTTATCCTCCGGGGAGCTGTTTTTT
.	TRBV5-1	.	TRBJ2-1	CASSFEGGNEQFF	TGCGCCAGCAGCTTCGAGGGAGGCAATGAGCAGTTCTTC
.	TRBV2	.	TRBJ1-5	CASSRQNQYSNQPQHF	TGTGCCAGCTCCAGACAGAATCAATATAGCAATCAGCCCCAGCATTTT
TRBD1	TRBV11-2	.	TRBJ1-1	CASSWRGQGAEAFF	TGTGCCAGCAGCTGGAGAGGACAGGGGGCTGAAGCTTTCTTT
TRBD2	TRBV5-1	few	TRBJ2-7	CASSLLPSGGYEQYF	TGCGCCAGCAGCTTGTTACCTAGCGGGGGATACGAGCAGTACTTC
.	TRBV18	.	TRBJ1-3	CASSPQGPGVGNTIYF	TGTGCCAGCTCACCACAGGGGCCGGGCGTCGGAAACACCATATATTTT
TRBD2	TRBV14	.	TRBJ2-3	CASPGGGTDTQYF	TGTGCCAGCCCGGGGGGTGGCACAGATACGCAGTATTTT
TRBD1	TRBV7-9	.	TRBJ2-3	CASSDRTGSDTQYF	TGTGCCAGCAGCGACAGGACAGGGTCAGATACGCAGTATTTT
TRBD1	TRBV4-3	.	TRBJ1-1	CASSPRGQGDAEAFF	TGCGCCAGCAGCCCAAGGGGACAGGGGGACGCTGAAGCTTTCTTT
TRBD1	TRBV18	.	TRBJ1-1	CASSPIARQGALSRDTEAFF	TGTGCCAGCTCACCAATCGCACGACAGGGGGCGCTTAGTCGGGACACTGAAGCTTTCTTT
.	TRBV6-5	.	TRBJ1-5	CASDSSRNQPQHF	TGTGCCAGCGACAGCTCCCGCAATCAGCCCCAGCATTTT
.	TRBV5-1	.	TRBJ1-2	CASSLTGLGYGYTF	TGCGCCAGCAGCTTGACCGGACTGGGCTATGGCTACACCTTC
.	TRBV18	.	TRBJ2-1	CASSSSTNNEQFF	TGTGCCAGCTCATCTTCGACAAACAATGAGCAGTTCTTC
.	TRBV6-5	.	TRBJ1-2	CASSYLVGQANYGYTF	TGTGCCAGCAGTTACTTAGTAGGACAAGCTAACTATGGCTACACCTTC
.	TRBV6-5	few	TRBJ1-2	CASQRLERSHGYTF	TGTGCCAGTCAGCGCCTCGAAAGAAGCCATGGCTACACCTTC
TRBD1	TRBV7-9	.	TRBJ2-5	CASSLAGQGTQYF	TGTGCCAGCAGCTTAGCGGGACAGGGGACCCAGTACTTC
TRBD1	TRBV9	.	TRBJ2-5	CASSAGQQETQYF	TGTGCCAGCAGCGCGGGACAGCAAGAGACCCAGTACTTC
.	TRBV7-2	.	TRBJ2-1	CASSLFQRGTYNEQFF	TGTGCCAGCAGCTTATTCCAGCGCGGGACCTACAATGAGCAGTTCTTC
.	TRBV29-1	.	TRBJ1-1	CSVEGPGRSEAFF	TGCAGCGTTGAAGGTCCGGGGAGGTCTGAAGCTTTCTTT
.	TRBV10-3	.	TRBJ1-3	CAISGQLYSGNTIYF	TGTGCCATCAGTGGACAGCTTTACTCTGGAAACACCATATATTTT
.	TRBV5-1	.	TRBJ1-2	CASSPFAGDYTF	TGCGCCAGCAGCCCCTTCGCGGGGGACTACACCTTC
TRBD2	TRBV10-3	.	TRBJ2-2	CAISGEGLNTGELFF	TGTGCCATCAGTGGGGAGGGGCTGAACACCGGGGAGCTGTTTTTT
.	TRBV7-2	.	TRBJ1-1	CASSLNQGQVAFF	TGTGCCAGCAGCTTAAACCAGGGTCAAGTAGCTTTCTTT
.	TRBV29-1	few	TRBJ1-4	CSVDSGDNEKLFF	TGCAGCGTTGACTCGGGGGACAATGAAAAACTGTTTTTT
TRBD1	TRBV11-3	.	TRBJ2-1	CASSLPIRGQGHNEQFF	TGTGCCAGCAGCTTACCAATTCGGGGACAGGGTCACAATGAGCAGTTCTTC
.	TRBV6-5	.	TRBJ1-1	CASSSFQGNAEAFF	TGTGCCAGCAGTTCATTCCAGGGCAACGCTGAAGCTTTCTTT
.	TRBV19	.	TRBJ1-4	CASSSTWGRQFGEKLFF	TGTGCCAGTAGTTCGACCTGGGGCAGACAGTTTGGCGAAAAACTGTTTTTT
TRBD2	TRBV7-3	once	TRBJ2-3	CASSLGLAGSQGTQYF	TGTGCCAGCAGCTTAGGACTAGCGGGGTCACAGGGTACGCAGTATTTT
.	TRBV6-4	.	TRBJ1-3	CASSKFTPYSGNTIYF	TGTGCCAGCAGTAAATTTACTCCTTACTCTGGAAACACCATATATTTT
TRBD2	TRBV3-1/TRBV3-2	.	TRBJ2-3	CASSQVGGGNTQYF	TGTGCCAGCAGCCAAGTGGGGGGGGGAAATACGCAGTATTTT
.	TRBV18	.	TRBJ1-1	CASSQGFSNTEAFF	TGTGCCAGCTCTCAGGGATTCTCGAACACTGAAGCTTTCTTT
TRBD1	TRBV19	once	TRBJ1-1	CASNPTGLNTEAFF	TGTGCCAGTAACCCGACAGGGCTGAACACTGAAGCTTTCTTT
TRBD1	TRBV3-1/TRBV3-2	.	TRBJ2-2	CASSLQGSTGELFF	TGTGCCAGCAGCCTACAGGGGTCCACCGGGGAGCTGTTTTTT
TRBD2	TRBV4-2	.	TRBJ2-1	CASSQGLAGNNEQFF	TGTGCCAGCAGTCAGGGACTAGCGGGGAACAATGAGCAGTTCTTC
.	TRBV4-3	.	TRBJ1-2	CASSPDRNYGYTF	TGCGCCAGCAGCCCAGACCGGAACTATGGCTACACCTTC
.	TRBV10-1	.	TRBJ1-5	CASSVSGDQPQHF	TGCGCCAGCAGTGTAAGCGGGGATCAGCCCCAGCATTTT
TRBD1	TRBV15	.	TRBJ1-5	CATSSRTGSGSNQPQHF	TGTGCCACCAGCAGCAGGACAGGGTCGGGGAGCAATCAGCCCCAGCATTTT
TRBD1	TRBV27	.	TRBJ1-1	CASSLSGGGRNTEAFF	TGTGCCAGCAGCTTATCAGGGGGGGGCCGGAACACTGAAGCTTTCTTT
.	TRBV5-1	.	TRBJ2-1	CASSRPGPEQFF	TGCGCCAGCAGCCGCCCCGGTCCTGAGCAGTTCTTC
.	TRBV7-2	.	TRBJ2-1	CASSWTKYNEQFF	TGTGCCAGCAGCTGGACTAAATACAATGAGCAGTTCTTC
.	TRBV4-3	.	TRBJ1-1	CASSHTVSTEAFF	TGCGCCAGCAGCCATACGGTGAGCACTGAAGCTTTCTTT
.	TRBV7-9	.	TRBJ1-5	CASSPSRGNNQPQHF	TGTGCCAGCAGCCCCAGTCGAGGGAACAATCAGCCCCAGCATTTT
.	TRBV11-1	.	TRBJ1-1	CASSPTTQGQGAFF	TGTGCCAGCAGCCCCACGACTCAGGGGCAAGGAGCTTTCTTT
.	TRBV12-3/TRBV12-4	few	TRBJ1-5	CASRTSGNQPQHF	TGTGCCAGCCGGACATCAGGCAATCAGCCCCAGCATTTT
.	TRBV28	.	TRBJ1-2	CASSLVERAVYGYTF	TGTGCCAGCAGTTTAGTGGAGAGGGCGGTTTATGGCTACACCTTC
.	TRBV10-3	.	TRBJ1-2	CAISESRGRGGYTF	TGTGCCATCAGTGAGTCGCGGGGGCGTGGAGGCTACACCTTC
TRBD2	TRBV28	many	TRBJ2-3	CASSPFGRRGGSSSTDTQYF	TGTGCCAGCAGCCCTTTTGGGAGGCGGGGGGGGTCCTCTAGCACAGATACGCAGTATTTT
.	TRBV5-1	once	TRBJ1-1	CASSWLATGNTEAFF	TGCGCCAGCAGCTGGCTGGCGACAGGGAACACTGAAGCTTTCTTT
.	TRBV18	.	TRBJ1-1	CASSPYTGENTEAFF	TGTGCCAGCTCACCATATACAGGCGAAAACACTGAAGCTTTCTTT
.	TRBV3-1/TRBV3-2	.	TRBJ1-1	CASSHLERTEAFF	TGTGCCAGCAGCCATCTGGAGCGGACTGAAGCTTTCTTT
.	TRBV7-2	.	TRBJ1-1	CASSLVQFSNTEAFF	TGTGCCAGCAGCTTAGTGCAGTTCTCGAACACTGAAGCTTTCTTT